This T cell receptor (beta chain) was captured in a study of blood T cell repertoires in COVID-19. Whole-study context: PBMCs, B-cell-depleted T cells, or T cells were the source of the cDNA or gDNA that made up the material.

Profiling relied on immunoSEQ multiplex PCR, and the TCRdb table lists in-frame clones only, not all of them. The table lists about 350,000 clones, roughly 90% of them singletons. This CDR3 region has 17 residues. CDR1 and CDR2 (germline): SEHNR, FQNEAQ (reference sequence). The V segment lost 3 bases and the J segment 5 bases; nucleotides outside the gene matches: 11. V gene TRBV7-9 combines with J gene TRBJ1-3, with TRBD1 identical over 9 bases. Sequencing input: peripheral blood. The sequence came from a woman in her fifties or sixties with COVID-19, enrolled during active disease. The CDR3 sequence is CASSLYRTTGGRNTIYF. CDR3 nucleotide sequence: TGTGCCAGCAGCTTGTATCGAACGACAGGGGGAAGAAACACCATATATTTT.